Listed below are T cell receptor beta chains from one sample, sequenced in a study of CD8+ T cells in alopecia areata. Produced via immunoSEQ multiplex PCR; TCRdb's table is partial and in-frame only. This table has 150,000 to 200,000 clones, about 61% appearing once. The sample in question was CD4+ T cells sorted from blood, obtained around week 55, from a patient treated with tofacitinib. The receptors shown here come from a human donor with alopecia areata. CDR3s include the opening cysteine and the closing phenylalanine or tryptophan. The order of the fields is clone size, J gene, D gene, V gene, CDR3 protein, CDR3 DNA. The D gene is left open where the match is weak. The listing skips clone size in some rows; elsewhere it reads once, few, many or a size class.

- TRBJ2-2 - TRBV29-1 CSVRRQITGELFF TGCAGCGTTCGAAGACAGATCACCGGGGAGCTGTTTTTT
- TRBJ2-7 TRBD2 TRBV20-1 CSASGGDEQYF TGCAGTGCTAGTGGGGGGGACGAGCAGTACTTC
- TRBJ2-7 - TRBV5-1 CASSSPTGNSYEQYF TGCGCCAGCAGCTCCCCCACAGGAAACTCCTACGAGCAGTACTTC
- TRBJ2-5 - TRBV30 CAWSMQDQETQYF TGTGCCTGGAGCATGCAGGACCAAGAGACCCAGTACTTC
few TRBJ2-3 - TRBV28 CASGTASTDTQYF TGTGCCAGCGGGACGGCTAGCACAGATACGCAGTATTTT
once TRBJ1-1 TRBD1 TRBV7-7 CASSFRQGTEAFF TGTGCTAGCAGCTTCCGACAGGGCACTGAAGCTTTCTTT
- TRBJ1-6 - TRBV5-1 CASSLAGENSPLHF TGCGCCAGCAGCTTGGCCGGGGAGAATTCACCCCTCCACTTT
- TRBJ2-1 TRBD1 TRBV2 CASSGRGQGDNEQFF TGTGCCAGCAGTGGTAGGGGACAGGGCGACAATGAGCAGTTCTTC
- TRBJ2-4 - TRBV5-1 CASRDPELAKNIQYF TGCGCCAGCAGAGACCCGGAACTAGCCAAAAACATTCAGTACTTC
- TRBJ1-2 TRBD1 TRBV5-6 CASSSRTGTDGYTF TGTGCCAGCAGCTCGAGGACAGGGACGGATGGCTACACCTTC
once TRBJ2-7 - TRBV18 CASSPAPGTYEQYF TGTGCCAGCTCACCCGCGCCGGGGACCTACGAGCAGTACTTC
- TRBJ2-3 TRBD1 TRBV6-5 CASSYKGADTQYF TGTGCCAGCAGTTACAAGGGGGCGGATACGCAGTATTTT
- TRBJ2-3 TRBD2 TRBV5-1 CASSLARGGINTDTQYF TGCGCCAGCAGCTTGGCCCGCGGGGGGATAAACACAGATACGCAGTATTTT
- TRBJ1-2 TRBD1 TRBV2 CASSEGTAYGYTF TGTGCCAGCAGCGAGGGGACAGCCTATGGCTACACCTTC
- TRBJ2-1 TRBD2 TRBV19 CASSRGGSSYNEQFF TGTGCCAGTAGCCGCGGGGGAAGCTCCTACAATGAGCAGTTCTTC
once TRBJ1-3 - TRBV7-8 CASSSYRVSGNTIYF TGTGCCAGCAGCTCCTACAGGGTCTCTGGAAACACCATATATTTT
few TRBJ2-7 TRBD2 TRBV27 CASSRSASGLYEQYF TGTGCCAGTAGTCGGTCGGCTAGCGGGCTCTACGAGCAGTACTTC
- TRBJ2-5 - TRBV30 CAWSPRRETQYF TGTGCCTGGAGTCCGAGGAGGGAGACCCAGTACTTC
- TRBJ1-1 - TRBV30 CAWSVADTEAFF TGTGCCTGGAGTGTGGCAGACACTGAAGCTTTCTTT
- TRBJ1-2 - TRBV2 CASSEGGNLGGYTF TGTGCCAGCAGTGAAGGAGGCAATCTTGGTGGCTACACCTTC
- TRBJ2-1 - TRBV5-6 CASSRIDSKFF TGTGCCAGCAGCCGAATAGACAGTAAGTTCTTC
few TRBJ2-2 - TRBV4-1 CASSLPGRRANTGELFF TGCGCCAGCAGCCTACCGGGACGGCGGGCGAACACCGGGGAGCTGTTTTTT
few TRBJ1-6 TRBD1 TRBV6-5 CGSRDRVRSPLHF TGTGGGAGCCGGGACAGGGTTAGGTCACCCCTCCACTTT
- TRBJ2-7 - TRBV4-1 CASSQVLRGTEQYF TGCGCCAGCAGCCAAGTCCTACGGGGTACCGAGCAGTACTTC
- TRBJ2-1 TRBD2 TRBV29-1 CSATSGGAYNEQFF TGCAGCGCAACTAGCGGGGGTGCCTACAATGAGCAGTTCTTC
few TRBJ2-5 - TRBV29-1 CSVDSQETQYF TGCAGCGTCGACAGCCAAGAGACCCAGTACTTC
- TRBJ2-5 - TRBV2 CASSVYPPETQYF TGTGCCAGCAGTGTCTATCCGCCGGAGACCCAGTACTTC
- TRBJ2-7 - TRBV4-1 CASSRLQGFVHEQYF TGCGCCAGCAGCCGCCTGCAGGGTTTCGTCCACGAGCAGTACTTC
- TRBJ1-2 TRBD1 TRBV29-1 CSVPKGNGQGDHGYTF TGCAGCGTACCAAAGGGGAACGGACAGGGGGACCATGGCTACACCTTC
- TRBJ2-3 TRBD1 TRBV5-1 CASSAAGQGGTDTQYF TGCGCCAGCAGCGCGGCGGGACAGGGCGGTACAGATACGCAGTATTTT
- TRBJ2-7 TRBD1 TRBV7-9 CASSFLGTGATYEQYF TGTGCCAGCAGCTTCCTTGGGACAGGGGCAACCTACGAGCAGTACTTC
- TRBJ2-7 - TRBV5-1 CASSLDYDSARYEQYF TGCGCCAGCAGCTTGGATTATGACAGTGCTCGCTACGAGCAGTACTTC
- TRBJ1-6 TRBD1 TRBV27 CASSPDRGVSPLHF TGTGCCAGCAGCCCGGACAGGGGAGTTTCACCCCTCCACTTT
few TRBJ2-7 TRBD2 TRBV29-1 CSASGGRTYEQYF TGCAGCGCGAGCGGGGGCCGCACCTACGAGCAGTACTTC
- TRBJ2-3 - TRBV9 CASSVEGGTDTQYF TGTGCCAGCAGCGTGGAGGGGGGCACAGATACGCAGTATTTT
- TRBJ1-1 - TRBV29-1 CSASIMNTEAFF TGCAGCGCCTCGATCATGAACACTGAAGCTTTCTTT
few TRBJ1-1 TRBD1 TRBV30 CAWSYDRGTEAFF TGTGCCTGGAGTTATGACAGGGGCACTGAAGCTTTCTTT
- TRBJ2-3 - TRBV6-5 CASSYSDFSTDTQYF TGTGCCAGCAGTTACTCTGATTTTAGCACAGATACGCAGTATTTT
- TRBJ2-5 - TRBV15 CATSRDLQPQETQYF TGTGCCACCAGCAGAGATTTGCAGCCCCAAGAGACCCAGTACTTC
- TRBJ1-2 - TRBV7-2 CASSRPGYGYTF TGTGCCAGCAGCCGGCCGGGCTATGGCTACACCTTC
- TRBJ2-3 - TRBV2 CASSSSTADTQYF TGTGCCAGCAGTTCCTCTACCGCAGATACGCAGTATTTT
- TRBJ1-2 TRBD1 TRBV6-1 CASSEGGTVQGYTF TGTGCCAGCAGTGAAGGAGGGACAGTTCAAGGCTACACCTTC
few TRBJ2-7 TRBD2 TRBV7-3 CASSLGASGAGEQYF TGTGCCAGCAGCTTAGGGGCTAGCGGGGCTGGGGAGCAGTACTTC
few TRBJ1-4 TRBD1 TRBV7-2 CASSIDRAAVKLFF TGTGCCAGCAGCATAGACAGGGCAGCAGTTAAACTGTTTTTT
- TRBJ2-5 TRBD2 TRBV4-2 CASSQERASGGRQETQYF TGTGCCAGCAGCCAAGAACGGGCTAGCGGGGGCCGCCAAGAGACCCAGTACTTC
few TRBJ2-7 - TRBV9 CASSHRVGPAYEQYF TGTGCCAGCAGCCACCGGGTCGGGCCTGCCTACGAGCAGTACTTC
- TRBJ1-2 - TRBV4-2 CASSQDNRVYTF TGTGCCAGCAGCCAAGATAACAGGGTTTACACCTTC
- TRBJ1-2 TRBD1 TRBV29-1 CSVGREQGAHGYTF TGCAGCGTTGGACGAGAACAGGGGGCGCATGGCTACACCTTC
- TRBJ2-1 TRBD2 TRBV27 CASIQRGGNEQFF TGTGCCAGCATCCAGCGGGGGGGCAATGAGCAGTTCTTC
once TRBJ1-4 - TRBV29-1 CSGWATNEKLFF TGCAGCGGCTGGGCAACTAATGAAAAACTGTTTTTT